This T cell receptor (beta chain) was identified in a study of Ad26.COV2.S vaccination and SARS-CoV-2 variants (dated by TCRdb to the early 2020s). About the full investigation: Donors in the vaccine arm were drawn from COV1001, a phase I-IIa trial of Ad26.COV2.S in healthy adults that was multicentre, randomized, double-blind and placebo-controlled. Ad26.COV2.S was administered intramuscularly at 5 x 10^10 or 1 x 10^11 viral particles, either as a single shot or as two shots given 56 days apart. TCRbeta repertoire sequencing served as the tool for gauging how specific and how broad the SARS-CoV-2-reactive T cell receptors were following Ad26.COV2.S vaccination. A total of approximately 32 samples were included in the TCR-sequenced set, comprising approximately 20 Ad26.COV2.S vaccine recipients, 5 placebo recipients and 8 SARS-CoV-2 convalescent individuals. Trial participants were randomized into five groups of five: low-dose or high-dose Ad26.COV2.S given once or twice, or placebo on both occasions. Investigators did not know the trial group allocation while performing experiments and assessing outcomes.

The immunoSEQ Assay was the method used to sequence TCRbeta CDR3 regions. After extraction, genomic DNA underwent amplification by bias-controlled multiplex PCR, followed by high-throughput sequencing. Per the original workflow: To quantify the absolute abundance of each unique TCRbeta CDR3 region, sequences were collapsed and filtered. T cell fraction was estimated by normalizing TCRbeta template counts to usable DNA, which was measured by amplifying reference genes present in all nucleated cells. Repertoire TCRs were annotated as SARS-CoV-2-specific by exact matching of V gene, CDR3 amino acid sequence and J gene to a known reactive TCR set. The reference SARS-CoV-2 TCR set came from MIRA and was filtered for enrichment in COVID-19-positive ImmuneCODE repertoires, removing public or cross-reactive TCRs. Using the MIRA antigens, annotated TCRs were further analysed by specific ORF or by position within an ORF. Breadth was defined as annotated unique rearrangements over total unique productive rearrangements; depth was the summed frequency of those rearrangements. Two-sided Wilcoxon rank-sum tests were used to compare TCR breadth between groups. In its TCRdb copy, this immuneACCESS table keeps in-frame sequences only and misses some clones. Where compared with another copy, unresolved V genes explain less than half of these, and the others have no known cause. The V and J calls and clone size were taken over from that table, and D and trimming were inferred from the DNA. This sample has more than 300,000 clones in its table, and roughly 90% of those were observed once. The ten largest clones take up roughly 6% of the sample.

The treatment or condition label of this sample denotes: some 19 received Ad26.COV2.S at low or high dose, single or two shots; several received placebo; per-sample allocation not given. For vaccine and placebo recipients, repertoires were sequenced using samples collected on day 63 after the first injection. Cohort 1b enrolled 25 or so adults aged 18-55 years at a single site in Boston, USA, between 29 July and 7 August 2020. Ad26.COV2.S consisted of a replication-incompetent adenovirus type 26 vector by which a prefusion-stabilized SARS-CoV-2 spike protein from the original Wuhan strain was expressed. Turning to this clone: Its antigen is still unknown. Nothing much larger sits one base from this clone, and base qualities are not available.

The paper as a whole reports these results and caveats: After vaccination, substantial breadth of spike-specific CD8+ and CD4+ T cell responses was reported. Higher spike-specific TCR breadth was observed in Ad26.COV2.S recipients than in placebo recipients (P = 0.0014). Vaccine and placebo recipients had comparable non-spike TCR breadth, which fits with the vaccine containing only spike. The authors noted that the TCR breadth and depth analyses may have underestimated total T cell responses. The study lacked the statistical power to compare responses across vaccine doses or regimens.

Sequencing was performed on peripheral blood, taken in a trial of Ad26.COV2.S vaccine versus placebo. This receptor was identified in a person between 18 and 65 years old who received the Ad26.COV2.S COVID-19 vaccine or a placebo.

The bases are TGTGCCACCAGTGACCACGGGGGTGGCCAAGAGACCCAGTACTTC. It codes for CATSDHGGGQETQYF. This sequence uses TRBV24-1 and TRBJ2-5, with a weak D call of TRBD2 (6 bases match). Per the germline V gene, KGHDR is the CDR1 and SFDVKD is the CDR2. At the junction V is shortened by 4 bases and J by 1 base, with 12 bases in between. From cysteine to phenylalanine, the CDR3 is 15 amino acids long. Just CDR3 DNA is preserved here, 45 bases in frame from base 1.